The clone carrying this T cell receptor (beta chain) was seen more than once but under ten times. A single record per CDR3 protein comes from TCRdb applying MiXCR to the RT-PCR reads. Among fewer than 800,000 distinct CDR3 sequences, 13% to 15% were seen once, and the ten largest hold roughly 3.9%. Specimen: memory CD4+ T cells from blood. The receptor's source is a female donor in good health, serving as a healthy control.

CDR3 loop: CASRGELSYEQYF. In nucleotides, the CDR3 is TGCGCCTCAAGAGGAGAACTATCCTACGAGCAGTACTTC. V gene TRBV5-1 combines with J gene TRBJ2-7; no reliable D call. This CDR3 contains 13 residues. CDR1 is SGHRS and CDR2 is YFSETQ in the germline V gene. The germline V and J ends were trimmed by 10 bases and 1 base, with 15 bases remaining between them.